The present entry profiles one T cell receptor (beta chain) with its context. Its antigen is undetermined. Germline V lookup: CDR1 MNHNS, CDR2 SASEGT. There are 15 residues in the CDR3. V lost 10 bases to trimming and J lost 0 bases, with 16 bases between them. The sample comes from a study of cytomegalovirus exposure and HLA in healthy donors. Study-wide results and limits: Reported performance of the classifier showed diagnosis of cytomegalovirus status with high specificity and sensitivity. Follow-up analysis later connected one missense variant in DCLRE1C with trimming of TCR beta V- and J-genes.

Use of 60 Vbeta and 13 Jbeta primers characterized the PCR. Clones were sequenced by immunoSEQ multiplex PCR, and TCRdb holds only the in-frame ones, with some missing. The profile shows 75,000 to 100,000 clones, 60% to 80% of them singletons. The specimen sequenced was PBMCs. The V call is TRBV6-1, the J call TRBJ1-5; a possible D gene is TRBD1 (5 bases). The clonotype originates from a man aged 40-49 years in good health and CMV-seronegative. The CDR3 sequence is CAIRLDRYSNQPQHF. DNA for the CDR3: TGTGCCATCCGACTTGACAGATATAGCAATCAGCCCCAGCATTTT.